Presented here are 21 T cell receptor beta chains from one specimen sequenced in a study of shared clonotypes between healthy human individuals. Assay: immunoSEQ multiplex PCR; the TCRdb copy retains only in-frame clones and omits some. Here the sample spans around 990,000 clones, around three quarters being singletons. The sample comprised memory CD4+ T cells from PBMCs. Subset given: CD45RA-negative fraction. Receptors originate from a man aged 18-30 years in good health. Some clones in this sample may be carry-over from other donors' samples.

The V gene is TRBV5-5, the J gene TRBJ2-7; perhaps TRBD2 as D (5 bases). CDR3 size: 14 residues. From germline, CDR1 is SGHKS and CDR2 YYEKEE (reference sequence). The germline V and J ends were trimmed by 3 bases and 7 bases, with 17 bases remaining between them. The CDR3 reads CASSSGILTAEQYF. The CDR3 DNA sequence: TGTGCCAGCAGCTCCGGGATTCTAACGGCGGAGCAGTACTTC.

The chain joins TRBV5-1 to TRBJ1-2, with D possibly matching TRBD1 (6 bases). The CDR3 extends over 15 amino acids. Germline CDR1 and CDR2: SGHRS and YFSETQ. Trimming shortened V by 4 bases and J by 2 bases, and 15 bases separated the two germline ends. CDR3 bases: TGCGCCAGCAGCCCCCAAACAGGGAACAACTATGGCTACACCTTC. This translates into CASSPQTGNNYGYTF.

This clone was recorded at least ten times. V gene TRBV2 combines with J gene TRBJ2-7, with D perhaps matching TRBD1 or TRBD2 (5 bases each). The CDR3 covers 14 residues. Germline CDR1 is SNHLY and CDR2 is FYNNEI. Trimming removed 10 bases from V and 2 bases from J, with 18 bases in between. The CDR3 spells CANKPNGGAYEQYF. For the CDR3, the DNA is TGTGCCAACAAACCCAATGGGGGAGCCTACGAGCAGTACTTC.

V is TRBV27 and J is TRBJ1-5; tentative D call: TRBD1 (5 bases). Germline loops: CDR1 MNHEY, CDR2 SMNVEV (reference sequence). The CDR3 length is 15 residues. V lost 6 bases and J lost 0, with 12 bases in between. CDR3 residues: CASRQTVYSNQPQHF. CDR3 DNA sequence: TGTGCCAGCAGGCAGACAGTCTATAGCAATCAGCCCCAGCATTTT.

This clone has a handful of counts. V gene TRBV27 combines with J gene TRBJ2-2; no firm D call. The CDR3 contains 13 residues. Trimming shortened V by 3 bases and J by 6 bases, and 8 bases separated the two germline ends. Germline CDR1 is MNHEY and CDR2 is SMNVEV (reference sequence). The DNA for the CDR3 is TGTGCCAGCAGTTTCATGACGGCCGGGGAGCTGTTTTTT. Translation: CASSFMTAGELFF.

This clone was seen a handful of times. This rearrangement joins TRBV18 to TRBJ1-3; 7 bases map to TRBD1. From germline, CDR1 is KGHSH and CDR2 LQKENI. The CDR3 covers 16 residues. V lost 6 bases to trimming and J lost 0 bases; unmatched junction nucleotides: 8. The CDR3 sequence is CASSSVGQDSGNTIYF. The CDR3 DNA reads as TGTGCCAGCTCGAGCGTTGGACAGGACTCTGGAAACACCATATATTTT.

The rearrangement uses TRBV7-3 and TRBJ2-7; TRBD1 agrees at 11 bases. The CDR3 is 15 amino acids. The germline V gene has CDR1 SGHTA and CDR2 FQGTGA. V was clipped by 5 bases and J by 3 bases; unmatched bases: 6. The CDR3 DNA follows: TGTGCCAGCAGCGTAGACGGGACAGGGGGCTACGAGCAGTACTTC. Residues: CASSVDGTGGYEQYF.

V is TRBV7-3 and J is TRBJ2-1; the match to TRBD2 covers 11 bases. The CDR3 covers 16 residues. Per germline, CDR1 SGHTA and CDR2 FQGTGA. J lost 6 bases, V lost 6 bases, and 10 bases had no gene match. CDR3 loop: CASSRRGTSGSNEQFF. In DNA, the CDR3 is TGTGCCAGCAGTAGAAGGGGAACTAGCGGGAGCAATGAGCAGTTCTTC. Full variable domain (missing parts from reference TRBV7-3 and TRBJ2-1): GAGVSQTPSNKVTEKGKYVELRCDPISGHTALYWYRQSLGQGPEFLIYFQGTGAADDSGLPNDRFFAVRPEGSVSTLKIQRTERGDSAVYLCASSRRGTSGSNEQFFGPGTRLTVL.

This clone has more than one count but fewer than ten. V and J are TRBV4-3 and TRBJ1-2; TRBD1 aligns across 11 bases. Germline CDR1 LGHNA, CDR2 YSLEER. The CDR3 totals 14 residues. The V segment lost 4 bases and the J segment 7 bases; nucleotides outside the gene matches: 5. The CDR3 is CASSPGDRGVGYTF. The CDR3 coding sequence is TGCGCCAGCAGCCCGGGGGACAGGGGGGTTGGCTACACCTTC.

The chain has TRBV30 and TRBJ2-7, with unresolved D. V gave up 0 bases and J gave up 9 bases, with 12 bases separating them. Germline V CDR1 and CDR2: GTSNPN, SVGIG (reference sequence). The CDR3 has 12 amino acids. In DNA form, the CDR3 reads TGTGCCTGGAGTGTAAATACACACTTGCAGTACTTC. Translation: CAWSVNTHLQYF.

The CDR3 sequence: CASSVVWASGELFF. For the CDR3, the DNA is TGTGCCAGCAGCGTAGTCTGGGCTAGCGGGGAGCTGTTTTTT. The rearrangement links TRBV9 to TRBJ2-2; D gene unclear. The V gene's germline CDR1 is SGDLS and CDR2 YYNGEE. V lost 0 bases to trimming and J lost 7 bases, with 10 bases between them. This CDR3 contains 14 residues.

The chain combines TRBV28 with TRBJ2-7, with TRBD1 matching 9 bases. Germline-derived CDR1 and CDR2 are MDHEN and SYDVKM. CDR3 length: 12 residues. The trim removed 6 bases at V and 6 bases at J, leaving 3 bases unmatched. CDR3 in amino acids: CASRDRGGEQYF. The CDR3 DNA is TGTGCCAGCAGGGACAGGGGTGGCGAGCAGTACTTC.

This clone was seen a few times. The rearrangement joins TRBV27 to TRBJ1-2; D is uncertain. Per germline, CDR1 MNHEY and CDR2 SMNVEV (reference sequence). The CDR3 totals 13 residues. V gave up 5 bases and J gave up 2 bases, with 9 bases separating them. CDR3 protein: CASSVDSNYGYTF. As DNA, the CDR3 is TGTGCCAGCAGTGTTGATTCAAACTATGGCTACACCTTC.

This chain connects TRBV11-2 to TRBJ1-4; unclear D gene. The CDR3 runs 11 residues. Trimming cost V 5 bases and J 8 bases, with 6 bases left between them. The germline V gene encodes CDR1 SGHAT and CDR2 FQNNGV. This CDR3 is CASSLGEKLFF. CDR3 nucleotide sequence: TGTGCCAGCAGCCTCGGGGAAAAACTGTTTTTT.

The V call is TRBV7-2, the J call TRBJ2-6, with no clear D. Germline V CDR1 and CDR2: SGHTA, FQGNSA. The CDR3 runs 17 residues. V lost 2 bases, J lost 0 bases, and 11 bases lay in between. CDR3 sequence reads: CASSLTSGSSGANVLTF. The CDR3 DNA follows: TGTGCCAGCAGCTTAACTTCAGGTTCCTCTGGGGCCAACGTCCTGACTTTC.

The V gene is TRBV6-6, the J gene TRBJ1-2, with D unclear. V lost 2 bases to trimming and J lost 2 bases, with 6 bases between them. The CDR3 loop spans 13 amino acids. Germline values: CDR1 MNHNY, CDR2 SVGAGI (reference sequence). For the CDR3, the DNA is TGTGCCAGCAGTTACGCTACAAACTATGGCTACACCTTC. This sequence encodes CASSYATNYGYTF.

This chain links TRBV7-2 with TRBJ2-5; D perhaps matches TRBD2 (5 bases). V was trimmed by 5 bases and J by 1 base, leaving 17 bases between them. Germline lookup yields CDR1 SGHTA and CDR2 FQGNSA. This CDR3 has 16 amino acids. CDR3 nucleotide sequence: TGTGCCAGCAGCAAGAGCGACTACCCAACCCAAGAGACCCAGTACTTC. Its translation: CASSKSDYPTQETQYF. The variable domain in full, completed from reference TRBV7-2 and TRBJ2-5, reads GAGVSQSPSNKVTEKGKDVELRCDPISGHTALYWYRQSLGQGLEFLIYFQGNSAPDKSGLPSDRFSAERTGGSVSTLTIQRTQQEDSAVYLCASSKSDYPTQETQYFGPGTRLLVL.

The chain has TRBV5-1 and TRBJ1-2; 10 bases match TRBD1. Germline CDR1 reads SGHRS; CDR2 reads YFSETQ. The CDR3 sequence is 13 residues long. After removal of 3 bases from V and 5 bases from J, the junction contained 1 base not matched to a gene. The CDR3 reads CASSWGQGYGYTF. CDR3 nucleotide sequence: TGCGCCAGCAGCTGGGGACAGGGGTATGGCTACACCTTC.

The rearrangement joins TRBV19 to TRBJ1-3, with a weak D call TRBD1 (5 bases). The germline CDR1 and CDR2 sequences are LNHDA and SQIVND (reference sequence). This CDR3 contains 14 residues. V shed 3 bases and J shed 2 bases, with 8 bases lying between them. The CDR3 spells CASSMGGAGNTIYF. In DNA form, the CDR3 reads TGTGCCAGTAGTATGGGGGGAGCTGGAAACACCATATATTTT.

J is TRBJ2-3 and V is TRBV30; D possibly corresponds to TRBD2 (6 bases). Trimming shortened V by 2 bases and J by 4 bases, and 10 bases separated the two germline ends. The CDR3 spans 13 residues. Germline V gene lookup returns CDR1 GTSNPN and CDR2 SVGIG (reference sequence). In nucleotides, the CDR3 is TGTGCCTGGAGTCGGCTAGCGTCAGATACGCAGTATTTT. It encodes CAWSRLASDTQYF.

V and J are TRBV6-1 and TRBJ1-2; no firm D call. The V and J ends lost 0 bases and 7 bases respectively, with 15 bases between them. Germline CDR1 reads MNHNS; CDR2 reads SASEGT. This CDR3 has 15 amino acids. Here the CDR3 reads CASSEAKGLVGGYTF. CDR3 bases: TGTGCCAGCAGTGAAGCGAAAGGGCTCGTAGGTGGCTACACCTTC.